This is a list of T cell receptor beta chains from one sample in a study of OX40 agonist ivuxolimab in advanced cancers. The protocol was immunoSEQ multiplex PCR, while the TCRdb copy is restricted to in-frame clones and leaves out a portion. The repertoire holds more than 60,000 clones, with around 82% as singletons. The source was CD4+ or CD8+ T cells sorted from blood, collected in a trial of the OX40 agonist ivuxolimab. Receptor source: an adult with an advanced solid tumor such as melanoma, head and neck, liver or kidney cancer. The CDR3 runs from the conserved cysteine through the conserved F or W. D genes are given only for firm matches. Some rows have no size entry. The others give once, few or many, or a class for an expanded clone.

CASSQDRGENNSPLHF | TGCGCCAGCAGCCAGGACAGGGGGGAAAATAATTCACCCCTCCACTTT | - | TRBD1 | TRBJ1-6 | TRBV5-1
CASSSLVQGSYEQYF | TGTGCCAGCAGCTCCCTCGTTCAAGGGTCCTACGAGCAGTACTTC | - | - | TRBJ2-7 | TRBV7-8
CASRDSRRGFQETQYF | TGTGCCAGTAGAGATAGTCGGAGGGGATTTCAAGAGACCCAGTACTTC | - | - | TRBJ2-5 | TRBV19
CASSLGGLFAEAFF | TGTGCCAGCAGCTTGGGGGGATTGTTTGCTGAAGCTTTCTTT | - | - | TRBJ1-1 | TRBV5-8
CASSQAGTVYGELFF | TGCGCCAGCAGCCAAGCCGGGACAGTATACGGGGAGCTGTTTTTT | - | TRBD1 | TRBJ2-2 | TRBV4-1
CASSLRDLGEQYF | TGTGCCAGCAGTCTAAGGGATCTAGGCGAGCAGTACTTC | - | - | TRBJ2-7 | TRBV2
CAISATESQETQYF | TGTGCCATCAGTGCAACAGAAAGTCAAGAGACCCAGTACTTC | - | - | TRBJ2-5 | TRBV10-3
CASSHDSYTEAFF | TGCGCCAGCAGCCATGACAGTTACACTGAAGCTTTCTTT | - | - | TRBJ1-1 | TRBV4-3
CASSSTRGSFNYGYTF | TGTGCCAGCAGTTCAACCCGGGGCTCCTTTAACTATGGCTACACCTTC | - | - | TRBJ1-2 | TRBV28
CASSLVGEGTDTQYF | TGCGCCAGCAGCTTGGTTGGGGAAGGCACAGATACGCAGTATTTT | - | - | TRBJ2-3 | TRBV5-1
CASRRDMGGNQPQHF | TGTGCCAGCCGTCGGGACATGGGCGGCAATCAGCCCCAGCATTTT | - | - | TRBJ1-5 | TRBV2
CASSRTGDSNQPQHF | TGTGCCAGCAGCCGAACAGGGGATAGCAATCAGCCCCAGCATTTT | - | TRBD1 | TRBJ1-5 | TRBV4-2
CASSPAGQGETQYF | TGTGCCAGCAGCCCCGCCGGACAGGGAGAGACCCAGTACTTC | - | TRBD1 | TRBJ2-5 | TRBV11-3
CVSSYSNQPQHF | TGTGTCAGCAGTTATAGCAATCAGCCCCAGCATTTT | - | - | TRBJ1-5 | TRBV28
CASSFPSMETQYF | TGTGCCAGCAGCTTCCCCAGCATGGAGACCCAGTACTTC | few | - | TRBJ2-5 | TRBV5-8
CSVVTGTHTDTQYF | TGCAGCGTTGTTACCGGGACCCACACAGATACGCAGTATTTT | - | - | TRBJ2-3 | TRBV29-1
CASSQVNRINEQFF | TGCGCCAGCAGCCAAGTGAATAGAATTAATGAGCAGTTCTTC | - | - | TRBJ2-1 | TRBV4-1
CASSATGEDHSPLHF | TGTGCCAGCAGCGCGACAGGGGAGGACCATTCACCCCTCCACTTT | - | TRBD1 | TRBJ1-6 | TRBV9
CASSIDINTEAFF | TGTGCCAGTAGTATTGACATAAACACTGAAGCTTTCTTT | - | - | TRBJ1-1 | TRBV19
CASSPDWNQPQHF | TGTGCCAGCAGCCCCGATTGGAATCAGCCCCAGCATTTT | - | - | TRBJ1-5 | TRBV7-9
CASTSRGLGNQPQHF | TGTGCCAGCACCAGCCGGGGCCTAGGCAATCAGCCCCAGCATTTT | - | - | TRBJ1-5 | TRBV28
CASIAGQGGPYEQYF | TGTGCCAGCATTGCGGGACAGGGTGGTCCCTACGAGCAGTACTTC | - | TRBD1 | TRBJ2-7 | TRBV6-1
CASSQAASGANVLTF | TGCGCCAGCAGCCAAGCCGCCTCTGGGGCCAACGTCCTGACTTTC | - | - | TRBJ2-6 | TRBV4-3
CASSLAGNYGYTF | TGTGCCAGCAGCCTTGCGGGCAACTATGGCTACACCTTC | - | - | TRBJ1-2 | TRBV7-9
CASSFGSEQYF | TGTGCCAGCAGCTTCGGATCCGAGCAGTACTTC | - | - | TRBJ2-7 | TRBV7-3
CASSAYNEQFF | TGTGCCAGCTCGGCCTACAATGAGCAGTTCTTC | - | - | TRBJ2-1 | TRBV6-5
CASRPQGADTQYF | TGTGCCAGCAGACCGCAGGGGGCAGATACGCAGTATTTT | - | TRBD1 | TRBJ2-3 | TRBV6-1
CASSQTRGGGPREQYF | TGTGCCAGCAGCCAAACCCGGGGGGGCGGCCCTAGGGAGCAGTACTTC | - | TRBD2 | TRBJ2-7 | TRBV7-9
CASSPPGRGKETQYF | TGTGCCAGCAGCCCCCCCGGCAGGGGGAAAGAGACCCAGTACTTC | - | TRBD1 | TRBJ2-5 | TRBV7-2
CASSPDRSWDTQYF | TGTGCCAGCTCACCGGACCGAAGTTGGGATACGCAGTATTTT | - | - | TRBJ2-3 | TRBV18
CASSLAGSTDTQYF | TGTGCCAGCAGCCTAGCGGGATCCACAGATACGCAGTATTTT | - | TRBD2 | TRBJ2-3 | TRBV7-9